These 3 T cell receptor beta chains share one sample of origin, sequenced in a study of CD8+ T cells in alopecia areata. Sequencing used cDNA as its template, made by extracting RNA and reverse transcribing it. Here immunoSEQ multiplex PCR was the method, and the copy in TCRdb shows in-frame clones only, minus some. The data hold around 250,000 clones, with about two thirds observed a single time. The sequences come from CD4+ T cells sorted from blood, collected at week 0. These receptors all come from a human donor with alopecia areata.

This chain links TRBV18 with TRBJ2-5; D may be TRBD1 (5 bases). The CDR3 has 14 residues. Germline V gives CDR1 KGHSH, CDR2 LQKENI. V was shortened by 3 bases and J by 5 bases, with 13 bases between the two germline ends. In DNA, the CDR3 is TGTGCCAGCTCACCGTCTGCAGGGTCCGAGACCCAGTACTTC. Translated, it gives CASSPSAGSETQYF.

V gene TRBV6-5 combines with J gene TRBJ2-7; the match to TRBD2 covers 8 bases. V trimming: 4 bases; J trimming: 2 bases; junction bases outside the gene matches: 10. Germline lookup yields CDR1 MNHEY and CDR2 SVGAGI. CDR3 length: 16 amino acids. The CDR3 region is CASSSGSGGLPYEQYF. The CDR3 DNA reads TGTGCCAGCAGTTCAGGAAGCGGGGGCCTCCCCTACGAGCAGTACTTC.

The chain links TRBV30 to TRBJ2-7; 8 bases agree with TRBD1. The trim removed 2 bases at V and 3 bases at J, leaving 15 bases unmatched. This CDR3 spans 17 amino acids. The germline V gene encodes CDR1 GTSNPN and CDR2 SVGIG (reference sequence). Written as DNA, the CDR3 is TGTGCCTGGAGTCCCTACCTCACCTTACAGGGGGGCTACGAGCAGTACTTC. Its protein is CAWSPYLTLQGGYEQYF.